This T cell receptor (beta chain) derives from a study of T cell responses to AZD1222 COVID-19 vaccine. Trimming left V 7 bases short and J 0 bases short, with 22 bases between. From germline, CDR1 is LNHDA and CDR2 SQIVND (reference sequence). The CDR3 has 18 amino acids. Sequencing used immunoSEQ multiplex PCR; TCRdb keeps in-frame clones, though not all of them. The repertoire holds about 76,000 clones, with roughly 90% as singletons. J is TRBJ2-1 and V is TRBV19; D is possibly TRBD2 (6 bases). The TCR originated in an adult in good health. The sample in question was peripheral blood, obtained on day 0 of AZD1222 vaccination. DNA for the CDR3: TGTGCCAGTACCCCGGGACTTACCTTGACAGCCTCCTACAATGAGCAGTTCTTC. It translates to CASTPGLTLTASYNEQFF.